This TCR beta chain originates from a study of blood T cell repertoires in COVID-19. Study-level information: From T cells, B-cell-depleted T cells, or PBMCs came the material, which was cDNA or gDNA.

Methods used by the authors: Reference gene primer amplification in the assay estimated nucleated cell counts. Libraries were prepared by immunoSEQ multiplex PCR; TCRdb keeps only in-frame clonotypes and omits some of them. For V, J and clone size, that table is used; D and trimming come from the DNA. In the table there are roughly 220,000 clones, under 90% of which are singletons. The specimen sequenced was peripheral blood. The origin of this receptor is a man aged 25-45 years with active or convalescent COVID-19.

The CDR3 nucleotides are TGTGCCAGCAGCTTAGGGGGACTAGCGGGGTCCCAAGAGACCCAGTACTTC. Protein product: CASSLGGLAGSQETQYF. The V and J genes are TRBV7-2 and TRBJ2-5, with 13 positions matching TRBD2. The trim removed 1 base at V and 1 base at J, leaving 3 bases unmatched. This CDR3 comprises 17 residues. Germline V gene lookup returns CDR1 SGHTA and CDR2 FQGNSA.